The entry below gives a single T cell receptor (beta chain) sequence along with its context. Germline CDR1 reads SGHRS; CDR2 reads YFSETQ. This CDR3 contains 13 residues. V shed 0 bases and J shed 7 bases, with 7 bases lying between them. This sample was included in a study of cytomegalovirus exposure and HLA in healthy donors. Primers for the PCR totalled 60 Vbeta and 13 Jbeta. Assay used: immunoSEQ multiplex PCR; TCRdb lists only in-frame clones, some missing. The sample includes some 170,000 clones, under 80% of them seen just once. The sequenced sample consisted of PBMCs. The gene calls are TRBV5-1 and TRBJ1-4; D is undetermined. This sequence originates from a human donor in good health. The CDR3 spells CASSLGLSEKLFF. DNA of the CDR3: TGCGCCAGCAGCTTGGGACTTTCTGAAAAACTGTTTTTT.